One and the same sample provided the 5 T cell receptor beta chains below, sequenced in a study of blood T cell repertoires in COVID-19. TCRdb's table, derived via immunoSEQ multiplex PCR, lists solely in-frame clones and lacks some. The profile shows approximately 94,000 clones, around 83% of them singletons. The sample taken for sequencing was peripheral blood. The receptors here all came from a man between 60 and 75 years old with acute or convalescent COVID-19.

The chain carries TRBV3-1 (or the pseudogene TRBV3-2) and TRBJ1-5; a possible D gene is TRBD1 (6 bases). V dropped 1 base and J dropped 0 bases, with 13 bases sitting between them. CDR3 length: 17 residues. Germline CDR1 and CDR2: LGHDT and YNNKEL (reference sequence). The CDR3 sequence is CASSQGGRGRSNQPQHF. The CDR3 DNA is TGTGCCAGCAGCCAAGGTGGCAGGGGACGTAGCAATCAGCCCCAGCATTTT.

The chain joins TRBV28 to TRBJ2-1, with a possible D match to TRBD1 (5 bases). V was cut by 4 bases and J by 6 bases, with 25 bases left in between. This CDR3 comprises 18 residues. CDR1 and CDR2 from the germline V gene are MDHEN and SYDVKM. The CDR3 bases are TGTGCCAGCAGTTCCCCCTGGGCGAGCAGGGTAGGGTCCAATGAGCAGTTCTTC. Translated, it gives CASSSPWASRVGSNEQFF.

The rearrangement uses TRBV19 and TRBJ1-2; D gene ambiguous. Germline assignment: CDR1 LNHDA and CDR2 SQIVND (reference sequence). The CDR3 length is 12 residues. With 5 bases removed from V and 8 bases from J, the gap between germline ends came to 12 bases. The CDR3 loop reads CASSRGGYGYTF. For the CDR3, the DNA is TGTGCCAGTAGTCGAGGCGGGTACGGCTACACCTTC.

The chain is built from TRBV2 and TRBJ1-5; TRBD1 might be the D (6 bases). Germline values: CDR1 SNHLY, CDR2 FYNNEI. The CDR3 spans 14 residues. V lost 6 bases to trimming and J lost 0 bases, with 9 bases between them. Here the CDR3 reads CASRGDTSNQPQHF. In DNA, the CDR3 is TGTGCCAGCAGGGGGGACACTAGCAATCAGCCCCAGCATTTT.

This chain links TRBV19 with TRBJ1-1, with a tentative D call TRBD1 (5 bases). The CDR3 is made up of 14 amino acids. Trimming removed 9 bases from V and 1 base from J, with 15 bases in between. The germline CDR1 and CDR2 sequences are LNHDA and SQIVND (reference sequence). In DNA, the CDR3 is TGTGCCAGCAGAAGTAGACAGAGGAACACTGAAGCTTTCTTT. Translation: CASRSRQRNTEAFF.